These 20 T cell receptor beta chains share one sample of origin, sequenced in a study of cytotoxic CD8 clonotypes in ibrutinib-treated CLL. The table came from immunoSEQ multiplex PCR; TCRdb's copy has only in-frame clones and leaves some out. The sample includes about 40,000 clones, 70% seen only once; the top ten take about 9.4%. The sample in question was PBMCs, obtained at disease progression, from a patient treated with ibrutinib. Receptors originate from a human donor with chronic lymphocytic leukemia.

The V gene is TRBV20-1, the J gene TRBJ2-1; D gene unclear. V was trimmed by 5 bases and J by 7 bases, leaving 9 bases between them. This CDR3 comprises 11 residues. In germline, CDR1 is DFQATT, CDR2 SNEGSKA (reference sequence). The CDR3 here is CSAEMGNEQFF. DNA for the CDR3: TGCAGTGCTGAAATGGGTAATGAGCAGTTCTTC.

The rearrangement links TRBV28 to TRBJ1-6; 10 positions agree with TRBD1. The CDR3 sequence is 15 residues long. Germline assignment: CDR1 MDHEN and CDR2 SYDVKM. V was pared by 6 bases and J by 10 bases, with 9 bases of the junction left unmatched. Written as DNA, the CDR3 is TGTGCCAGCAGACCACGGGACAGGGGTAGCTCACCCCTCCACTTT. Amino acid sequence: CASRPRDRGSSPLHF.

V and J are TRBV4-1 and TRBJ1-4; no definite D call. CDR3 size: 17 residues. Germline CDR1 MGHRA, CDR2 YSYEKL. V lost 5 bases and J lost 7, with 23 bases in between. This CDR3 reads CASSTYSGSRGGEKLFF. CDR3 nucleotides: TGCGCCAGCAGCACTTACAGCGGGAGTCGGGGTGGTGAAAAACTGTTTTTT.

Only a few counts were recorded for this clone. V is TRBV27 and J is TRBJ2-3; a weak D match, TRBD1 (5 bases). CDR1 is MNHEY, CDR2 SMNVEV, per germline (reference sequence). The length of the CDR3 is 12 residues. Trimming removed 3 bases from V and 6 bases from J, with 7 bases in between. This CDR3 is CASSFQGDTQYF. The CDR3 DNA follows: TGTGCCAGCAGTTTTCAGGGTGATACGCAGTATTTT.

A single count supports this clone. V is TRBV5-1 and J is TRBJ1-1; 7 bases are shared with TRBD1. Germline trimming cut 0 bases from V and 3 bases from J; bases unmatched to any gene: 8. This CDR3 has 16 amino acids. Per the germline V gene, CDR1 is SGHRS and CDR2 is YFSETQ. In nucleotides, the CDR3 is TGCGCCAGCAGCTTGGGGCCAAACAGGGGCGACACTGAAGCTTTCTTT. It encodes CASSLGPNRGDTEAFF.

The chain uses TRBV6-6 and TRBJ2-7, with TRBD1 identical over 7 bases. V lost 2 bases to trimming and J lost 2 bases; unmatched junction nucleotides: 6. CDR1 and CDR2 (germline): MNHNY, SVGAGI (reference sequence). There are 15 residues in the CDR3. As DNA, the CDR3 is TGTGCCAGCAGTTACGCGGCAGGGACAGCCTACGAGCAGTACTTC. It encodes CASSYAAGTAYEQYF.

V and J are TRBV18 and TRBJ1-2, with D tentatively TRBD1 (5 bases). V was pared by 3 bases and J by 6 bases, with 8 bases between. The CDR3 totals 12 residues. The germline V gene has CDR1 KGHSH and CDR2 LQKENI. The DNA for the CDR3 is TGTGCCAGCTCACCTACCAGGGATGGCTACACCTTC. It specifies CASSPTRDGYTF. The variable domain in full, with the rest retrieved from reference TRBV18 and TRBJ1-2, is NAGVMQNPRHLVRRRGQEARLRCSPMKGHSHVYWYRQLPEEGLKFMVYLQKENIIDESGMPKERFSAEFPKEGPSILRIQQVVRGDSAAYFCASSPTRDGYTFGSGTRLTVV.

The rearrangement uses TRBV2 and TRBJ2-2, with 7 bases that match TRBD1. The CDR3 is 15 amino acids. The germline V gene encodes CDR1 SNHLY and CDR2 FYNNEI. With V trimmed by 4 bases and J by 6 bases, 8 bases remained unmatched. CDR3 protein: CASSAGQLLPGELFF. In DNA, the CDR3 is TGTGCCAGCAGTGCGGGACAGCTGTTGCCCGGGGAGCTGTTTTTT.

This sequence joins TRBV19 and TRBJ1-4; D uncertain. Germline V gene data show CDR1 as LNHDA and CDR2 as SQIVND (reference sequence). CDR3 length: 12 amino acids. Between the trimmed V and J ends, which lost 6 bases and 6 bases, there was a span of 8 bases. CDR3 residues: CASRDAYEKLFF. CDR3 sequence (DNA): TGTGCCAGTAGGGACGCTTATGAAAAACTGTTTTTT. Supplemented by reference TRBV19 and TRBJ1-4, the full variable domain reads DGGITQSPKYLFRKEGQNVTLSCEQNLNHDAMYWYRQDPGQGLRLIYYSQIVNDFQKGDIAEGYSVSREKKESFPLTVTSAQKNPTAFYLCASRDAYEKLFFGSGTQLSVL.

CDR3 sequence: CASSYTRFMPQHF. CDR3 nucleotides: TGTGCCAGCAGTTATACCCGGTTCATGCCCCAGCATTTT. This rearrangement joins TRBV27 to TRBJ1-5; D not resolved. Per the germline V gene, CDR1 is MNHEY and CDR2 is SMNVEV (reference sequence). This CDR3 region has 13 residues. Trimming took 4 bases from V and 9 from J, leaving 13 bases between them.

Only a few counts were recorded for this clone. At the DNA level, this CDR3 is encoded by other sequences in the same sample as well. This chain links TRBV25-1 with TRBJ2-7; 9 bases map to TRBD1. CDR1 is MGHDK, CDR2 SYGVNS, per germline. There are 16 residues in the CDR3. The J segment lost 2 bases and the V segment lost 4 bases, leaving 9 bases of the junction unmatched. The DNA of the CDR3 is TGTGCCAGCAGTGCCTCCCGGGACAGGGCCACCTACGAGCAGTACTTC. As protein: CASSASRDRATYEQYF.

The gene calls are TRBV15 and TRBJ2-5, with TRBD2 as a possible D gene (6 bases). V shed 1 base and J shed 1 base, with 10 bases lying between them. This CDR3 has 15 amino acids. The germline V gene encodes CDR1 LNHNV and CDR2 YYDKDF (reference sequence). CDR3: CATSRGGEIQETQYF. The CDR3 nucleotides are TGTGCCACCAGCAGAGGGGGGGAAATCCAAGAGACCCAGTACTTC.

The J gene is TRBJ2-1, the V gene TRBV2; D is perhaps TRBD1 (5 bases). From germline, CDR1 is SNHLY and CDR2 FYNNEI. V lost 3 bases and J 7 bases, leaving 7 bases between the germline ends. This CDR3 has 12 residues. DNA for the CDR3: TGTGCCAGCAGTGACCCAGGGAATGAGCAGTTCTTC. The encoded protein is CASSDPGNEQFF.

The chain links TRBV5-1 to TRBJ1-2; TRBD1 aligns across 11 bases. This CDR3 region has 18 residues. Trimming cost V 0 bases and J 3 bases; bases outside gene matches: 10. Germline CDR1 SGHRS, CDR2 YFSETQ. The chain's CDR3 is CASSLARTGGLPDYGYTF. The CDR3 DNA reads TGCGCCAGCAGCTTGGCCCGGACAGGGGGCCTCCCCGACTATGGCTACACCTTC. The entire variable domain, with the rest obtained from reference TRBV5-1 and TRBJ1-2, is as follows: KAGVTQTPRYLIKTRGQQVTLSCSPISGHRSVSWYQQTPGQGLQFLFEYFSETQRNKGNFPGRFSGRQFSNSRSEMNVSTLELGDSALYLCASSLARTGGLPDYGYTFGSGTRLTVV.

This clone was seen more than once but under ten times. The chain carries TRBV19 and TRBJ2-2; D ambiguous. Trimming stripped 3 bases from V and 5 bases from J, with 7 bases between. There are 13 residues in the CDR3. Per germline, CDR1 LNHDA and CDR2 SQIVND (reference sequence). CDR3 nucleotides: TGTGCCAGTAGTATTGTAGGGACCGGGGAGCTGTTTTTT. Encoded protein: CASSIVGTGELFF.

This sequence joins TRBV25-1 and TRBJ2-5; 11 positions match TRBD2. The CDR3 has 16 amino acids. CDR1 is MGHDK and CDR2 is SYGVNS in the germline V gene. V shed 5 bases, J shed 6 bases, and the junction held 11 bases outside the gene matches. The CDR3 sequence is CASSLSGGAELKTQYF. The CDR3 DNA reads TGTGCCAGCAGTCTTAGCGGGGGGGCGGAGTTGAAGACCCAGTACTTC.

In this sample, this clone turned up once. For the CDR3, the DNA is TGTGCCAGCAGTTACTCGGGTGGGGGAAATTCACCCCTCCACTTT. Protein product: CASSYSGGGNSPLHF. This chain connects TRBV6-5 to TRBJ1-6, with D possibly TRBD1 on 5 matching bases. The germline V gene encodes CDR1 MNHEY and CDR2 SVGAGI. CDR3 size: 15 residues. The V and J ends lost 0 bases and 7 bases respectively, with 10 bases between them.

This clone was found a few times. The J gene is TRBJ2-1, the V gene TRBV10-2; TRBD1 might be the D (5 bases). Trimming cost V 5 bases and J 5 bases, with 16 bases left between them. The CDR3 runs to 15 residues. CDR1 and CDR2 (germline): WSHSY, SAAADI. The CDR3 DNA reads as TGCGCCAGCAGTTTAGGACAACCCCCTCACAATGAGCAGTTCTTC. Translation: CASSLGQPPHNEQFF.

The gene calls are TRBV5-6 and TRBJ2-1; tentatively, D is TRBD1 or TRBD2 (5 bases each). Trimming took 2 bases from V and 4 from J, leaving 16 bases between them. This CDR3 comprises 16 residues. In germline, CDR1 is SGHDT, CDR2 YYEEEE. The CDR3 loop is CASSLAGTRRYNEQFF. The CDR3 nucleotides read TGTGCCAGCAGCTTAGCCGGGACGCGACGGTACAATGAGCAGTTCTTC.

The rearrangement uses TRBV4-2 and TRBJ2-3; 7 positions agree with TRBD2. The germline V gene has CDR1 LGHNA and CDR2 YNFKEQ. This CDR3 has 15 residues. The J segment lost 5 bases and the V segment lost 4 bases, leaving 9 bases of the junction unmatched. The DNA for the CDR3 is TGTGCCAGCAGCCCTCCTGGGAGGGTGGGAGATACGCAGTATTTT. This encodes CASSPPGRVGDTQYF.